The rows below give T cell receptor beta chains drawn from one sample of a study of T cells in localized non-small cell lung cancer. The method was immunoSEQ multiplex PCR; TCRdb's version includes in-frame clones alone and lacks a portion of them. This sample has about 59,000 clones; about 90% occur once, and the top ten carry less than 25%. The sequencing used peripheral blood, collected before any cancer treatment. These receptors were collected from a man aged 35-75 years with stage I squamous cell lung carcinoma. The CDR3 runs from the conserved cysteine through the conserved F or W. Each record gives: V gene, clone size, J gene, D gene, CDR3 length, CDR3 protein, CDR3 DNA. D genes are given only for firm matches. Not all rows give a size; the values are once, few, many and, for expanded clones, a class.

TRBV19	-	TRBJ1-1	-	13	CASSQLGNTEAFF	TGTGCCAGTAGTCAATTAGGGAACACTGAAGCTTTCTTT
TRBV10-3	-	TRBJ2-7	-	13	CATRQVSLNEQYF	TGTGCCACCCGACAGGTTTCTCTAAACGAGCAGTACTTC
TRBV28	-	TRBJ2-7	-	14	CASSLITGSYEQYF	TGTGCCAGCAGTTTAATCACCGGCTCCTACGAGCAGTACTTC
TRBV6-1	-	TRBJ1-2	TRBD1	13	CASSDTGDYGYTF	TGTGCCAGCAGTGATACAGGGGACTATGGCTACACCTTC
TRBV7-3	-	TRBJ2-3	-	14	CASSSDSRQDTQYF	TGTGCCAGCAGCTCGGACAGTCGGCAGGATACGCAGTATTTT
TRBV27	-	TRBJ2-4	-	15	CASSLSGGRQNIQYF	TGTGCCAGCAGTTTATCGGGGGGCCGACAAAACATTCAGTACTTC
TRBV5-1	-	TRBJ2-2	-	14	CASSLSIAGGELFF	TGCGCCAGCAGCTTGTCGATAGCTGGCGGGGAGCTGTTTTTT
TRBV7-2	-	TRBJ2-7	TRBD2	15	CASSPRDYSSYEQYF	TGTGCCAGCAGCCCGCGGGACTACAGCTCCTACGAGCAGTACTTC
TRBV11-2	-	TRBJ2-1	-	15	CASSLQGLPSNEQFF	TGTGCCAGCAGCCTACAGGGTCTTCCTTCCAATGAGCAGTTCTTC
TRBV11-1	-	TRBJ2-1	TRBD1	13	CASSLGGTGGRFF	TGTGCCAGCAGCTTAGGGGGGACAGGGGGACGGTTCTTC
TRBV4-3	-	TRBJ1-4	-	15	CASSQDLGTNEKLFF	TGCGCCAGCAGCCAAGATTTGGGGACTAATGAAAAACTGTTTTTT
TRBV28	-	TRBJ2-1	TRBD1	15	CASRGTGTGHNEQFF	TGTGCCAGCAGAGGTACCGGGACAGGGCACAATGAGCAGTTCTTC
TRBV7-8	-	TRBJ1-1	-	15	CASSGLIRGSTEAFF	TGTGCCAGCTCCGGACTTATAAGGGGGAGCACTGAAGCTTTCTTT
TRBV15	-	TRBJ1-4	-	15	CATSREEGANEKLFF	TGTGCCACCAGCAGAGAGGAGGGGGCTAATGAAAAACTGTTTTTT
TRBV10-3	-	TRBJ1-2	-	12	CAISDVGDGYTF	TGTGCCATCAGTGACGTTGGTGATGGCTACACCTTC
TRBV15	once	TRBJ1-2	-	14	CATSRVFGNYGYTF	TGTGCCACCAGCAGAGTGTTCGGCAACTATGGCTACACCTTC
TRBV7-9	-	TRBJ1-1	-	13	CASSSKGPTEAFF	TGTGCCAGCAGCTCCAAGGGACCCACTGAAGCTTTCTTT
TRBV7-2	-	TRBJ2-7	-	14	CASSLIGGTYEQYF	TGTGCCAGCAGCTTAATTGGGGGAACCTACGAGCAGTACTTC
TRBV18	-	TRBJ2-3	TRBD2	16	CASSLLSRELTDTQYF	TGTGCCAGCTCACTACTCTCGCGGGAGTTGACAGATACGCAGTATTTT
TRBV7-2	-	TRBJ2-2	-	17	CASKGGAGQTNTGELFF	TGTGCCAGCAAGGGAGGTGCCGGACAGACGAACACCGGGGAGCTGTTTTTT
TRBV27	-	TRBJ2-5	TRBD2	16	CASNRAAGGRVETQYF	TGTGCCAGCAATAGAGCAGCGGGAGGGCGGGTAGAGACCCAGTACTTC
TRBV5-1	few	TRBJ2-6	-	16	CASSWTYGSGANVLTF	TGCGCCAGCAGCTGGACCTACGGGTCTGGGGCCAACGTCCTGACTTTC
TRBV27	-	TRBJ1-6	TRBD1	12	CASSPARGTLHF	TGTGCCAGCAGTCCGGCCAGGGGGACCCTCCACTTT
TRBV19	-	TRBJ2-3	TRBD1	15	CASRETGYGGDTQYF	TGTGCCAGTAGGGAGACAGGGTATGGAGGAGATACGCAGTATTTT
TRBV28	-	TRBJ2-3	-	11	CASSLTDTQYF	TGTGCCAGCAGTTTAACAGATACGCAGTATTTT
TRBV28	-	TRBJ1-5	TRBD1	14	CASSPPGGGQPQHF	TGTGCCAGCAGTCCCCCAGGGGGAGGGCAGCCCCAGCATTTT
TRBV10-2	-	TRBJ1-5	-	14	CASSEPYSNQPQHF	TGCGCCAGCAGTGAGCCTTATAGCAATCAGCCCCAGCATTTT
TRBV6-5	-	TRBJ2-7	-	13	CASSYGHSWEQYF	TGTGCCAGCAGTTACGGCCACTCCTGGGAGCAGTACTTC
TRBV2	-	TRBJ1-1	-	15	CASRGAGARDTEAFF	TGTGCCAGCCGGGGTGCGGGGGCGAGGGACACTGAAGCTTTCTTT
TRBV30	-	TRBJ1-1	-	14	CAWSLGTMNTEAFF	TGTGCCTGGAGTCTCGGGACGATGAACACTGAAGCTTTCTTT
TRBV30	once	TRBJ2-1	-	14	CAWSVQSSYNEQFF	TGTGCCTGGAGTGTTCAGTCCTCCTACAATGAGCAGTTCTTC
TRBV28	-	TRBJ1-4	-	15	CASSRNAGSYEKLFF	TGTGCCAGCAGCCGAAATGCAGGGAGCTATGAAAAACTGTTTTTT
TRBV28	-	TRBJ2-4	-	14	CASRPGGTGNIQYF	TGTGCCAGCAGACCAGGAGGTACAGGGAACATTCAGTACTTC
TRBV19	once	TRBJ2-3	-	15	CASSTAGNREDTQYF	TGTGCCAGTAGTACCGCAGGGAACCGGGAAGATACGCAGTATTTT
TRBV5-4	-	TRBJ1-1	TRBD1	14	CASTLGQGRFEAFF	TGTGCCAGCACCCTGGGACAGGGGAGGTTTGAAGCTTTCTTT
TRBV7-2	once	TRBJ2-3	TRBD2	15	CASSLVLAGVKTQYF	TGTGCCAGCAGCTTAGTGCTTGCGGGAGTAAAAACGCAGTATTTT
TRBV6-4	-	TRBJ1-1	-	13	CASSDQGQAEAFF	TGTGCCAGCAGTGACCAGGGGCAGGCTGAAGCTTTCTTT
TRBV28	-	TRBJ1-2	-	12	CASISRGYGYTF	TGTGCCAGCATTAGTCGCGGCTATGGCTACACCTTC
TRBV30	-	TRBJ2-3	TRBD1	14	CAWHGQGKTDTQYF	TGTGCCTGGCACGGACAGGGGAAGACAGATACGCAGTATTTT
TRBV19	-	TRBJ1-5	TRBD1	15	CASNYRDRRNQPQHF	TGTGCCAGTAACTACCGGGACAGGCGCAATCAGCCCCAGCATTTT
TRBV30	-	TRBJ2-3	TRBD2	17	CAWSGGSGRGYTDTQYF	TGTGCCTGGAGCGGAGGGAGCGGGAGGGGCTACACAGATACGCAGTATTTT
TRBV2	-	TRBJ1-2	TRBD1	14	CASSEGDRDYGYTF	TGTGCCAGCAGTGAAGGGGACAGGGACTATGGCTACACCTTC
TRBV29-1	-	TRBJ2-1	-	11	CSVVRIHIQFF	TGCAGCGTCGTACGCATCCATATCCAGTTCTTC
TRBV11-2	-	TRBJ1-5	-	14	CASSLVRSRQPQHF	TGTGCCAGCAGCTTAGTCAGGTCGCGTCAGCCCCAGCATTTT
TRBV7-6	-	TRBJ2-6	-	14	CASSEPSGANVLTF	TGTGCCAGCTCGGAACCCTCTGGGGCCAACGTCCTGACTTTC
TRBV10-3	-	TRBJ2-2	-	16	CAISEVGVPSTGELFF	TGTGCCATCAGTGAGGTCGGGGTCCCCTCAACCGGGGAGCTGTTTTTT
TRBV6-6	-	TRBJ2-7	TRBD1	13	CATGGTGGREQYF	TGTGCCACTGGGGGGACAGGGGGTCGAGAGCAGTACTTC
TRBV2	-	TRBJ2-3	-	20	CASTGTAGGIRYPSTDTQYF	TGTGCCAGCACTGGGACAGCCGGAGGGATCCGTTATCCCTCCACAGATACGCAGTATTTT
TRBV29-1	once	TRBJ2-7	TRBD1	11	CSAMDRGEQYF	TGCAGCGCTATGGACAGGGGCGAGCAGTACTTC
TRBV30	-	TRBJ2-1	TRBD2	17	CAWIGTASGSVDNEQFF	TGTGCCTGGATAGGGACCGCAAGCGGGAGCGTGGATAATGAGCAGTTCTTC
TRBV7-3	-	TRBJ1-5	TRBD1	14	CASSLEGQNQPQHF	TGTGCCAGCAGCTTAGAGGGACAGAATCAGCCCCAGCATTTT
TRBV7-9	-	TRBJ1-1	TRBD1	15	CASSPRGQGWAEAFF	TGTGCCAGCAGCCCCCGGGGACAGGGGTGGGCTGAAGCTTTCTTT
TRBV6-1	once	TRBJ2-3	-	14	CASRGLYRTDTQYF	TGTGCCAGCAGAGGACTATACCGCACAGATACGCAGTATTTT